This paragraph reports one T cell receptor beta chain. This sample was taken from a study of blood T cell repertoires in COVID-19. Turning to the study itself: Both acute and convalescent COVID-19 samples were obtained from the United States, Italy and Spain. Sample material is recorded as cDNA or gDNA derived from T cells, B-cell-depleted T cells, or PBMCs.

J lost 4 bases, V lost 3 bases, and 10 bases had no gene match. The germline CDR1 and CDR2 sequences are LGHDT and YNNKEL (reference sequence). The CDR3 extends over 18 amino acids. Authors' analysis steps: Reference gene primers were amplified, and this amplification served to estimate nucleated cell counts. Assay: immunoSEQ multiplex PCR; the TCRdb copy retains only in-frame clones and omits some. V and J calls and clone size come straight from that table; D and trimming were deduced from the DNA. The sample records over 200,000 clones, roughly 83% being singletons. The chain uses TRBV3-1 (or the pseudogene TRBV3-2) and TRBJ2-6, with TRBD1 identical over 9 bases. The material sequenced was peripheral blood. The TCR sequence derives from a man between 40 and 49 years old with acute or convalescent COVID-19. CDR3: CASSQAGTGFFGANVLTF. The CDR3 coding sequence is TGTGCCAGCAGCCAGGCCGGGACAGGGTTTTTCGGGGCCAACGTCCTGACTTTC.